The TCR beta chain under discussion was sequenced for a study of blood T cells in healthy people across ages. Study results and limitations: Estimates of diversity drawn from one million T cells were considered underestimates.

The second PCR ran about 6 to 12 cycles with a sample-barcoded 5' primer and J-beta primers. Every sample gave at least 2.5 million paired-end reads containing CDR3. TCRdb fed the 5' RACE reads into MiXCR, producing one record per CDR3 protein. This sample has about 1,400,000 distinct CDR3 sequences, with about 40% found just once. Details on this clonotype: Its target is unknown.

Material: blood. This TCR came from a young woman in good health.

The CDR3 bases are TGTGCCAGCAGTGAAACGAGCGGGGGGGGCACAGATACGCAGTATTTT. Its protein product is CASSETSGGGTDTQYF. The chain combines TRBV6-1 with TRBJ2-3; 10 bases map to TRBD2. Germline loops: CDR1 MNHNS, CDR2 SASEGT. The CDR3 runs 16 residues. With 2 bases clipped from V and 1 base from J, the junction kept 3 bases outside the gene matches.